The clone carrying this T cell receptor (beta chain) showed up just once. These data are taken from a study of blood T cell repertoires in COVID-19. Turning to the study itself: Sites across the United States, Italy and Spain contributed samples from acute and convalescent COVID-19. PBMCs, B-cell-depleted T cells, or T cells provided the cDNA or gDNA that made up the material.

V was pared by 6 bases and J by 12 bases, with 7 bases of the junction left unmatched. Looked up from germline, CDR1 is SEHNR and CDR2 is FQNEAQ (reference sequence). This CDR3 spans 12 amino acids. Authors' methods: Amplification with reference gene primers provided the estimates of nucleated cell counts. The data were produced by immunoSEQ multiplex PCR, yet TCRdb's version contains in-frame clones alone and is incomplete. That table gives V, J and clone size, and the DNA gave D and trimming. The profile shows 90,000 to 120,000 clones, around 89% of them singletons. This clonotype was obtained from a woman aged 80 or older with acute or convalescent COVID-19. Source material: peripheral blood. V gene TRBV7-9 combines with J gene TRBJ1-1; 10 bases are a match to TRBD1. The chain's CDR3 is CASRTGQGLTFF. CDR3 DNA: TGTGCCAGCAGGACGGGACAGGGGCTGACTTTCTTT.